The next 13 T cell receptor beta chains were all read from a single sample in a study of blood T cells in healthy people across ages. PCR was performed a second time for about 7 to 11 cycles using a sample-barcoded 5' primer and a J-beta primer mix. TCRdb redid the calling of the 5' RACE reads with MiXCR, one entry per CDR3 protein. The sample holds hundreds of thousands of distinct CDR3 sequences; roughly half are singletons and the top ten take 13%. Sequencing was done on a sample of blood. These receptors came from a woman older than 75 in good health.

This clonotype was detected many times. This sequence joins TRBV2 and TRBJ1-5; TRBD1 aligns across 10 bases. This CDR3 is 16 amino acids long. Trimming cost V 7 bases and J 6 bases; bases outside gene matches: 12. The germline gives CDR1 SNHLY, CDR2 FYNNEI. The CDR3 DNA sequence: TGTGCCAGCAATGACCCCGGGACAGGGGATGGTCAGCCCCAGCATTTT. It is translated as CASNDPGTGDGQPQHF. Together with reference TRBV2 and TRBJ1-5, the CDR3 gives the full variable domain: EPEVTQTPSHQVTQMGQEVILRCVPISNHLYFYWYRQILGQKVEFLVSFYNNEISEKSEIFDDQFSVERPDGSNFTLKIRSTKLEDSAMYFCASNDPGTGDGQPQHFGDGTRLSIL.

Comments on this clonotype: A read error may be the cause here, since a much bigger clone is one base away. The rearrangement uses TRBV12-3 or TRBV12-4 and TRBJ2-3, with 9 bases lining up with TRBD1. This CDR3 is built from 17 residues. The CDR3, as DNA: TGTACCAGCAGCTACCAACCTCCCGGGACAGGGATGGATACGCAGTATTTT. Protein: CTSSYQPPGTGMDTQYF.

Comment on this clonotype: One junction end disagrees with the germline gene, perhaps due to a read error. The CDR3 sequence is CASGFGAGGTQPQHF. The CDR3 DNA is TGTGCCAGCGGTTTTGGGGCAGGGGGCACTCAGCCCCAGCATTTT. The J gene is TRBJ1-5, the V gene TRBV27, with 8 nucleotides matching TRBD1. The CDR3 contains 15 residues. Per germline, CDR1 MNHEY and CDR2 SMNVEV (reference sequence).

Turning to this clonotype: This clone may be a read error of a much larger clone one base away. The J gene is TRBJ2-3, the V gene TRBV28, with TRBD2 matching over 13 bases. The germline V gene encodes CDR1 MDHEN and CDR2 SYDVKM. The V and J ends lost 4 bases and 10 bases, in that order; junction bases with no gene match: 11. There are 16 residues in the CDR3. CDR3 bases: TGTGCCAGCAGTTCACCACTAGCGGGGGGGCTCTATGCGCAGTATTTT. Translating gives CASSSPLAGGLYAQYF.

J is TRBJ2-1 and V is TRBV5-1; D not certain. The CDR3 runs 16 residues. CDR1 is SGHRS and CDR2 is YFSETQ in the germline V gene. V lost 0 bases, J lost 1 base, and 11 bases lay in between. CDR3 sequence: CASSLEGRQSYNEQFF. The CDR3 nucleotides are TGCGCCAGCAGCTTGGAGGGTCGGCAGTCCTACAATGAGCAGTTCTTC.

This clonotype has just a few counts. The chain employs TRBV7-3 and TRBJ1-2; D may be TRBD1 (6 bases). The CDR3 spans 14 residues. In germline, CDR1 is SGHTA, CDR2 FQGTGA. V was cut by 0 bases and J by 7 bases, with 12 bases left in between. In nucleotides, the CDR3 is TGTGCCAGCAGCTTAACGAACAGGGTTGGTGGCTACACCTTC. Residues: CASSLTNRVGGYTF. Full variable domain (rest looked up from reference TRBV7-3 and TRBJ1-2): GAGVSQTPSNKVTEKGKYVELRCDPISGHTALYWYRQSLGQGPEFLIYFQGTGAADDSGLPNDRFFAVRPEGSVSTLKIQRTERGDSAVYLCASSLTNRVGGYTFGSGTRLTVV.

The CDR3 sequence: CSFRQTSGGDEQYF. The DNA of the CDR3 is TGCAGCTTCAGACAGACTAGCGGGGGGGACGAGCAGTACTTC. The rearrangement links TRBV29-1 to TRBJ2-7; 14 bases match TRBD2. Unmatched junction bases numbered 8, after V lost 8 bases and J lost 5 bases. Germline V gene sequence: CDR1 SQVTM, CDR2 ANQGSEA. The CDR3 contains 14 residues.

About this clonotype itself: One junction end does not reproduce the germline sequence, and a read error may be involved. This chain links TRBV20-1 with TRBJ2-3, with D perhaps TRBD2 (5 bases). The CDR3 runs 15 residues. Germline assignment: CDR1 DFQATT and CDR2 SNEGSKA (reference sequence). The DNA of the CDR3 is TGTAGTGCAATGAACCGGGAAGTGGGGACAGATACGCAGTATTTT. Translated: CSAMNREVGTDTQYF.

This sequence joins TRBV7-3 and TRBJ2-7; 8 bases agree with TRBD2. V dropped 5 bases and J dropped 7; count of bases not matched to a gene: 19. Looked up from germline, CDR1 is SGHTA and CDR2 is FQGTGA. CDR3 length equals 17 residues. The CDR3: CASSQGSGSNTYNEQYF. The CDR3 DNA reads as TGTGCCAGCAGCCAAGGAAGCGGGAGTAATACCTACAATGAGCAGTACTTC.

V and J are TRBV29-1 and TRBJ2-4; TRBD1 agrees at 7 bases. The tail of the sequence fits TRBJ2-5 better, so the J call may be wrong. This CDR3 is built from 14 residues. Germline V gene data show CDR1 as SQVTM and CDR2 as ANQGSEA. The CDR3 is CSVEATGIQETQYF. The CDR3 DNA follows: TGCAGCGTTGAAGCGACAGGGATTCAGGAGACCCAGTACTTC.

As concerns this clonotype: A read error may be the cause here, since a much bigger clone is one base away. The rearrangement uses TRBV5-1 and TRBJ2-1; TRBD1 aligns across 7 bases. There are 15 residues in the CDR3. CDR1 SGHRS and CDR2 YFSETQ come from the germline V gene. The junction had 5 bases not matched to a gene; V was cut back by 3 bases and J by 2 bases. The CDR3 bases are TGCGCCAGCAGCTCAGGACAGGAACCCTACAATGAGCAGTTCTTC. This translates into CASSSGQEPYNEQFF.

In the case of this clonotype: This may come from a read error, since a much larger clone is one base off. The CDR3, as DNA: TGTGCCAGCAGTGAGGAGAAAGTAGTCTCCTACGAGCAGTACTTC. This encodes CASSEEKVVSYEQYF. The V and J genes are TRBV12-3 or TRBV12-4 and TRBJ2-7, with unresolved D. There are 15 residues in the CDR3. V shed 5 bases and J shed 0 bases, with 14 bases lying between them.

Details on this clonotype: A clone one base away is much larger, so this may be a read error. CDR3 nucleotides: TGCAGTGCTAGTGGGCCCGCAGATACGCAGTATTTT. Amino acid sequence: CSASGPADTQYF. This chain connects TRBV20-1 to TRBJ2-3, with D hard to call. The germline V and J ends were trimmed by 3 bases and 4 bases, with 8 bases remaining between them. Germline values: CDR1 DFQATT, CDR2 SNEGSKA (reference sequence). The CDR3 has 12 amino acids.